This T cell receptor (beta chain) was captured by sequencing in a study of metastatic and nonmetastatic thyroid tumors. Study summary: Samples came from malignant and benign thyroid patients, and repertoires were compared across blood and tumor or nodule tissue.

Trimming removed 4 bases from V and 5 bases from J; junction bases left unmatched: 7. Germline CDR1 DFQATT, CDR2 SNEGSKA (reference sequence). CDR3 length: 14 residues. Before thyroid surgery, none of the patients had received any treatment. TCRdb recomputed clones from the PCR reads via MiXCR. The data contain roughly 15,000 clones, about 30% of them singletons. The chain combines TRBV20-1 with TRBJ2-5; 10 positions agree with TRBD2. The sample consisted of tumor tissue. This receptor was identified in a female donor with papillary thyroid cancer or a benign thyroid nodule (not recorded which). Some clones in this sample may be carry-over from other donors' samples. The DNA for the CDR3 is TGCAGTGCTATATATCCGGGACTAGCGGAGACCCAGTACTTC. It translates to CSAIYPGLAETQYF.